This entry is about one T cell receptor (beta chain). The target antigen is unknown. The primer mix had 60 Vbeta and 13 Jbeta primers. Data came from immunoSEQ multiplex PCR; TCRdb stores just in-frame clones and leaves some out. The data contain approximately 110,000 clones, 74% of them singletons. The CDR3 consists of 11 residues. Germline V gene data show CDR1 as LNHDA and CDR2 as SQIVND (reference sequence). V was trimmed by 4 bases and J by 6 bases, leaving 7 bases between them. These data come from a study of cytomegalovirus exposure and HLA in healthy donors. Study-wide results and limits: Based on reports, TCR beta sequences accurately predicted HLA-A and HLA-B alleles for most subjects. Later analysis identified a missense DCLRE1C variant that was linked to TCR beta V- and J-gene trimming. The study labeled 164 TCR beta chains cytomegalovirus-associated. Later work showed greater clonal expansion in HLA-associated TCR beta chains than in equally common others.

The sample consisted of PBMCs. The chain carries TRBV19 and TRBJ2-7, with a possible D match to TRBD2 (5 bases). The sequence came from a man in his fifties in good health and CMV-seropositive. CDR3 residues: CASSNRGEQYF. CDR3 nucleotide sequence: TGTGCCAGTAGTAATCGGGGCGAGCAGTACTTC.